These T cell receptor beta chains were read from a single sample in a study of human T cells and chemical hapten exposure. MiXCR was run by TCRdb on the RACE reads, yielding one entry per CDR3 protein. The sample shows hundreds of thousands of distinct CDR3 sequences, nearly 6.5% of them seen only once. This material consisted of whole blood, taken in connection with sensitization to the hapten diphenylcyclopropenone (DPC). The receptors derive from a woman younger than 30 with alopecia areata. Some clones in this sample may be carry-over from other donors' samples. CDR3s include the opening cysteine and the closing phenylalanine or tryptophan. The D gene is left open where the match is weak. Clone size, where shown, is once, few, many, or a class for clones that have expanded.

>TRBV4-1|few|NA|TRBJ1-1
CASSQEPGRLNTEAFF
TGCGCCAGCAGCCAAGAACCGGGCCGGCTAAACACTGAAGCTTTCTTT
>TRBV5-8|few|NA|TRBJ1-1
CASNPDPGTEAFF
TGTGCCAGCAACCCGGACCCGGGCACTGAAGCTTTCTTT
>TRBV4-1|many|NA|TRBJ2-1
CASSQVERVLNNEQFF
TGCGCCAGCAGCCAAGTGGAAAGGGTTCTAAACAATGAGCAGTTCTTC
>TRBV12-3/TRBV12-4|many|TRBD1|TRBJ1-5
CASSKGADDQPQHF
TGTGCCAGCAGTAAGGGGGCGGATGATCAGCCCCAGCATTTT
>TRBV28|NA|NA|TRBJ2-6
CASSSGTPISGANVLTF
TGTGCCAGCAGTTCCGGGACACCCATCTCTGGGGCCAACGTCCTGACTTTC
>TRBV7-2|NA|TRBD2|TRBJ2-1
CASSLPGGAGNEQFF
TGTGCCAGCAGCTTACCCGGGGGGGCCGGCAATGAGCAGTTCTTC
>TRBV13|NA|NA|TRBJ2-5
CASSPLKGLDSGETQYF
TGTGCCAGCAGCCCCTTGAAGGGACTGGACTCGGGAGAGACCCAGTACTTC
>TRBV6-5|few|NA|TRBJ1-4
CASSSMRFFNEKLFF
TGTGCCAGCAGTTCTATGAGATTCTTTAATGAAAAACTGTTTTTT
>TRBV2|many|TRBD1|TRBJ1-1
CASSGMAGGITEAFF
TGTGCCAGCAGTGGTATGGCAGGGGGCATCACTGAAGCTTTCTTT
>TRBV24-1|NA|TRBD2|TRBJ2-1
CATSDSSVSGGAGEQFF
TGTGCCACCAGTGACTCCTCGGTTAGCGGGGGGGCCGGAGAGCAGTTCTTC
>TRBV2|NA|NA|TRBJ2-3
CASRKGADTQYF
TGTGCCAGCAGAAAGGGTGCAGATACGCAGTATTTT
>TRBV29-1|few|NA|TRBJ2-5
CSVDASVTEETQYF
TGCAGCGTTGACGCCAGCGTTACCGAAGAGACCCAGTACTTC
>TRBV7-9|many|NA|TRBJ1-1
CASSLVFPMNTEAFF
TGTGCCAGCAGCTTAGTGTTCCCCATGAACACTGAAGCTTTCTTT
>TRBV6-5|NA|NA|TRBJ2-2
CASSYSKDSRNTGELFF
TGTGCCAGCAGTTACTCGAAGGACTCAAGGAACACCGGGGAGCTGTTTTTT
>TRBV15|NA|NA|TRBJ1-2
CATTQSGGAGGYTF
TGTGCCACCACCCAAAGCGGGGGGGCGGGTGGCTACACCTTC
>TRBV12-3/TRBV12-4|once|NA|TRBJ1-1
CASSVSGVRTEALF
TGTGCCAGCAGCGTTTCAGGGGTTCGGACTGAAGCTTTGTTT
>TRBV3-1|few|TRBD2|TRBJ2-7
CASSQGLAGYYEQYF
TGTGCCAGCAGCCAGGGACTAGCGGGGTATTACGAGCAGTACTTC
>TRBV18|many|TRBD1|TRBJ1-4
CASSTGGYFEKLFF
TGTGCCAGCTCTACAGGGGGATATTTTGAAAAACTGTTTTTT
>TRBV5-6|NA|TRBD2|TRBJ2-3
CASSWGTSGALGTQYF
TGTGCCAGCAGCTGGGGGACTAGCGGGGCACTGGGTACGCAGTATTTT
>TRBV18|NA|NA|TRBJ2-5
CASSPRAEKETQYF
TGTGCCAGCTCACCACGCGCGGAAAAAGAGACCCAGTACTTC
>TRBV20-1|few|TRBD1|TRBJ1-5
CSASPTGLNQPQHF
TGCAGTGCTAGCCCGACAGGGCTTAATCAGCCCCAGCATTTT
>TRBV6-1|few|NA|TRBJ2-7
CASSRAVWRGEQYF
TGTGCCAGCAGTCGGGCGGTGTGGAGAGGCGAGCAGTACTTC